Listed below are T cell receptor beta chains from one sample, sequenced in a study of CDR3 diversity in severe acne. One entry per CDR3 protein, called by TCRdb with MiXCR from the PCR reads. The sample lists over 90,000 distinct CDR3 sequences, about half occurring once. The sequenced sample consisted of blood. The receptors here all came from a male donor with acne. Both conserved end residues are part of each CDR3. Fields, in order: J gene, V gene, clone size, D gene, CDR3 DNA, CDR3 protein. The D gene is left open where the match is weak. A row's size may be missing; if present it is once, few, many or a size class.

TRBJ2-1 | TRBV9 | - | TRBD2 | TGTGCCAGCAGCGGAACTAGCGGGAGGCCCAGCTCCTACAATGAGCAGTTCTTC | CASSGTSGRPSSYNEQFF
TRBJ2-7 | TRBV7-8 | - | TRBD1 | TGTGCCAGCAGCTCCGATGGGACAGGAGCCTACGAGCAGTACTTC | CASSSDGTGAYEQYF
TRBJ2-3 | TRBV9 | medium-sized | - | TGTGCCAGCAGCCCAGGAGGGGAGGCAGATACGCAGTATTTT | CASSPGGEADTQYF
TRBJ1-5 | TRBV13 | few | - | TGTGCCAGCAGCTTGGGGGGGGCTCAGCCCCAGCATTTT | CASSLGGAQPQHF
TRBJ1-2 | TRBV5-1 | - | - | TGTGCCAGCGCTAGTAAGGCGGGATCTCGTGGCTACACCTTC | CASASKAGSRGYTF
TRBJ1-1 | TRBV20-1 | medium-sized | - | TGCAGTGCTAGAGGGCGGGTTGACGTTGAAGCTTTCTTT | CSARGRVDVEAFF
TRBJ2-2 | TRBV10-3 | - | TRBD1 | TGTGCCATCAGTGGGACAGGGGGCCTCACCGGGGAGCTGTTTTTT | CAISGTGGLTGELFF
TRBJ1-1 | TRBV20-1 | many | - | TGCAGTGCTCCTACGGGGGTAGCAGCTTTCTTT | CSAPTGVAAFF
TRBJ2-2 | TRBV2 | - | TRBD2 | TGTGCCAGCAGTGACGGACTAGCCTTTTCGAACACCGGGGAGCTGTTTTTT | CASSDGLAFSNTGELFF
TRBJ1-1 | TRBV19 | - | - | TGTGCCAGTAGTATGTCTAGAACGAGTGAAGCTTTCTTT | CASSMSRTSEAFF
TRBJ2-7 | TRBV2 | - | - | TGTGCCAGCAGCCAAGGGCCCGGGATCGCCTACGAGCAGTACTTC | CASSQGPGIAYEQYF
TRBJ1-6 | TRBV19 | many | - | TGTGCCAGTAGTATACGACAGAGCTCCTATAATTCACCCCTCCACTTT | CASSIRQSSYNSPLHF
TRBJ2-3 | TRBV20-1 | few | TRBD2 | TGCAGTGCTAGAGAACGACTAGCGGGAGTTGCAGATACGCAGTATTTT | CSARERLAGVADTQYF
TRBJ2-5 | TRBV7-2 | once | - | TGTGCCAGCAGCTCCGTGGGGACCCAGTACTTC | CASSSVGTQYF
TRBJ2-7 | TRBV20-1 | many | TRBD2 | TGCAGTGCTAGAGATGTAACTAGCGGGAGTAACGAGCAGTACTTC | CSARDVTSGSNEQYF
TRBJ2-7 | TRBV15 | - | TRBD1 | TGTGCCACCAGCAGACCAGGGACAGTCGGCGAGCAGTACTTC | CATSRPGTVGEQYF
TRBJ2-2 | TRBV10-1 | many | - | TGCGCCAGCAGACCGGGCCCGAACACCGGGGAGCTGTTTTTT | CASRPGPNTGELFF
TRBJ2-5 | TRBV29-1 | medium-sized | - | TGCAGCGTTGAAGGTACCGGTCGCCTGGGGAACTTC | CSVEGTGRLGNF